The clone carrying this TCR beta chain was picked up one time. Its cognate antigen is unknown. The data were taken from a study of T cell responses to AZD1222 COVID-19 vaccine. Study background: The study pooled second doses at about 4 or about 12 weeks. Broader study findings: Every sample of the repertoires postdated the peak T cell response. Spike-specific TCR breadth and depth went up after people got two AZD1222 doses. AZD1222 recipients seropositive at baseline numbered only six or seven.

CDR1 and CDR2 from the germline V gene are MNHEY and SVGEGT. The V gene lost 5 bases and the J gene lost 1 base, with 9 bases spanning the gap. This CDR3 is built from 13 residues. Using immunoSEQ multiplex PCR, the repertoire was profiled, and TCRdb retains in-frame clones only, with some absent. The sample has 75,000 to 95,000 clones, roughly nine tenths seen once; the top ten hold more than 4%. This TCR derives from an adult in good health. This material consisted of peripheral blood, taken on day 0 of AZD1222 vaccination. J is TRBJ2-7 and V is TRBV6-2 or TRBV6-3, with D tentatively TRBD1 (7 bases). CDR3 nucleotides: TGTGCCAGCAGTGCGGGACAGTCCTACGAGCAGTACTTC. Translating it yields CASSAGQSYEQYF.